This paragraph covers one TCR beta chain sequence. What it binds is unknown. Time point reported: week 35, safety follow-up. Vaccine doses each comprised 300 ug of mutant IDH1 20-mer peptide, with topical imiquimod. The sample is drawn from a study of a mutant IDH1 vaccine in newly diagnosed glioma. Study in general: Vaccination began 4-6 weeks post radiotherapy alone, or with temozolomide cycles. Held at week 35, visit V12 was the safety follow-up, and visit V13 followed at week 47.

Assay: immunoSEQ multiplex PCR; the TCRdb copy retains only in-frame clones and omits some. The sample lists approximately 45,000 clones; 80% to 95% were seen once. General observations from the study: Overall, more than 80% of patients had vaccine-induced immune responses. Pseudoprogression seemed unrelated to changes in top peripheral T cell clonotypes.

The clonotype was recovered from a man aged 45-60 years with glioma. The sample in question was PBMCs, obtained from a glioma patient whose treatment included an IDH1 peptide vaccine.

CDR3 DNA sequence: TGTGCCAGCAGCATACCCGGGGCGGGAGTTAAGCAGTTCTTC. Residues: CASSIPGAGVKQFF. J is TRBJ2-1 and V is TRBV9, with 7 bases aligning to TRBD2. Germline assignment: CDR1 SGDLS and CDR2 YYNGEE. V shed 4 bases, J shed 11 bases, and the junction held 12 bases outside the gene matches. This CDR3 contains 14 residues.